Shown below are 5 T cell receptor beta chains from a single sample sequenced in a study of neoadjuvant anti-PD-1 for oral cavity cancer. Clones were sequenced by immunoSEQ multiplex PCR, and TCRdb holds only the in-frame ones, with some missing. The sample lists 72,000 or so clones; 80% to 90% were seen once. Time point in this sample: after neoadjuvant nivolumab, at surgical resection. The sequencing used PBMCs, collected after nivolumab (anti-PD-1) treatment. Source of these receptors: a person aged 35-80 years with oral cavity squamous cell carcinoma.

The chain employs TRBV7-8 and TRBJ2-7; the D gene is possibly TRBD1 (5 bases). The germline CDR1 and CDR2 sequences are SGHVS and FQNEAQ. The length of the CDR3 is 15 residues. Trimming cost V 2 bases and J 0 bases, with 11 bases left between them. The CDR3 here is CASSLRGHHSYEQYF. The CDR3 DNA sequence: TGTGCCAGCAGCTTAAGAGGACACCACTCCTACGAGCAGTACTTC.

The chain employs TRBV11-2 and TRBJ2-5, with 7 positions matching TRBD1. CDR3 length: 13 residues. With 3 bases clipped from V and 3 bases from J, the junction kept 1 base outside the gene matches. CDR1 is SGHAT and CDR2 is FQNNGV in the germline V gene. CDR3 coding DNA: TGTGCCAGCAGCTTGGGGACAGAAGAGACCCAGTACTTC. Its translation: CASSLGTEETQYF.

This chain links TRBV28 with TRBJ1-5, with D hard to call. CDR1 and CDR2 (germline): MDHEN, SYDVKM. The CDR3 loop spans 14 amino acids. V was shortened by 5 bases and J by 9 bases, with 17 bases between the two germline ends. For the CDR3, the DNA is TGTGCCAGCAGTCCCTTTCCGTATATGGGGCCCCAGCATTTT. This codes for CASSPFPYMGPQHF.

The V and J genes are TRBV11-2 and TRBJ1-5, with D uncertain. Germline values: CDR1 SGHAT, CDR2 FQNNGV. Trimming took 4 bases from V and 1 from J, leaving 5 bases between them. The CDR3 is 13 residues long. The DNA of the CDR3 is TGTGCCAGCAGCTCATCCAGCAATCAGCCCCAGCATTTT. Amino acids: CASSSSSNQPQHF.

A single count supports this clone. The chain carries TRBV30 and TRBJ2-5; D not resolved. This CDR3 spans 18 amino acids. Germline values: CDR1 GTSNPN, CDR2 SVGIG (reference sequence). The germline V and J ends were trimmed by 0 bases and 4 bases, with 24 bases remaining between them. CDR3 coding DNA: TGTGCCTGGAGTGTACCTCTGGTACGTTCCGCCCCGGGAGAGACCCAGTACTTC. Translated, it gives CAWSVPLVRSAPGETQYF.